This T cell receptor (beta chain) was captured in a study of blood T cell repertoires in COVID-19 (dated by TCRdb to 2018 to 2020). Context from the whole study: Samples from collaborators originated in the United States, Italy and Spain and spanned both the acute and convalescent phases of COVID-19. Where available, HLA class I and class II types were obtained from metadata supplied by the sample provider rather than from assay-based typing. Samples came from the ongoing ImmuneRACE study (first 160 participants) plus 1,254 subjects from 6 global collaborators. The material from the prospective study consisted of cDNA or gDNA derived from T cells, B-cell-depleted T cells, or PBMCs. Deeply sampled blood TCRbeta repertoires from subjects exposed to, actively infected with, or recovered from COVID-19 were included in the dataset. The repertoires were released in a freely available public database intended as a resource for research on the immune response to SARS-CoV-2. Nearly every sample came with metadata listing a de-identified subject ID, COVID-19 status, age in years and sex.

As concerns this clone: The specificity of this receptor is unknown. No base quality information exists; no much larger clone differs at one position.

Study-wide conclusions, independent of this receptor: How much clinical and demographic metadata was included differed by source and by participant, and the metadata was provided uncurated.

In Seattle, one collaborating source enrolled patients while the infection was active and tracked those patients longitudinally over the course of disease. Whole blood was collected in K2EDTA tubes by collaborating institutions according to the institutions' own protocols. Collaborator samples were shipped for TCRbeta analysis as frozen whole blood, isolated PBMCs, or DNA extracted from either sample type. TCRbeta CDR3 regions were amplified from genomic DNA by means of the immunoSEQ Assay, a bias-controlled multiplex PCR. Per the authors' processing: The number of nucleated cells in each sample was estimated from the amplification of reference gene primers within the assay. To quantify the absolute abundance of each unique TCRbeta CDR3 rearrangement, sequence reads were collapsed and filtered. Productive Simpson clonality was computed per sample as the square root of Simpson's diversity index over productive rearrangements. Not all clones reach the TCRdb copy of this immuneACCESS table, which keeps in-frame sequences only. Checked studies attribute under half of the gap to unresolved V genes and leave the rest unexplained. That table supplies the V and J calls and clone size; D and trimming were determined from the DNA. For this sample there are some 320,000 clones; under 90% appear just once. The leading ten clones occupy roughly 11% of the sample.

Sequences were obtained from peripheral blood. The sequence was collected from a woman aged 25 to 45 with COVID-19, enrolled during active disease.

The CDR3 amino acid sequence is: CASSPSGRNNEQFF. The nucleotide sequence reads TGTGCCAGCAGCCCTAGCGGGCGGAACAATGAGCAGTTCTTC. The rearrangement combines TRBV7-2 with TRBJ2-1; 8 junctional bases match TRBD2. In the germline V gene, CDR1 corresponds to SGHTA and CDR2 to FQGNSA. From cysteine to phenylalanine, the CDR3 is 14 amino acids long. Only the CDR3 region is kept as DNA, spanning 42 bases read in frame from base 1. For this chain, trimming is 5 bases at the V end and 5 bases at the J end, and the number of junction bases without a gene match is 5. Supplemented by the reference TRBV7-2 and TRBJ2-1 proteins around the CDR3, the complete variable domain is GAGVSQSPSNKVTEKGKDVELRCDPISGHTALYWYRQSLGQGLEFLIYFQGNSAPDKSGLPSDRFSAERTGGSVSTLTIQRTQQEDSAVYLCASSPSGRNNEQFFGPGTRLTVL.